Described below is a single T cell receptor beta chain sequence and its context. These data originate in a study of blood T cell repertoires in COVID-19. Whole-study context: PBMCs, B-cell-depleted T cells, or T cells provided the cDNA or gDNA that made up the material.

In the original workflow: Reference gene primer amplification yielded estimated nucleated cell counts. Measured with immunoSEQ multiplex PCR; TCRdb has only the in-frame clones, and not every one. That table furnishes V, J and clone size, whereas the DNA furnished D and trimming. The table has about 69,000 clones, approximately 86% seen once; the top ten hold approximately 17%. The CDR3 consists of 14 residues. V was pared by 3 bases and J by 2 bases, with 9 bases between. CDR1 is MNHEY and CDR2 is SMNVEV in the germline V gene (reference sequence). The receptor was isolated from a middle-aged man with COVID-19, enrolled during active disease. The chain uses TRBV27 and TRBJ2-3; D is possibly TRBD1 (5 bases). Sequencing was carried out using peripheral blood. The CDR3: CASSLYRTTDTQYF. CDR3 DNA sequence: TGTGCCAGCAGTTTGTACAGGACCACAGATACGCAGTATTTT.